This T cell receptor (beta chain) comes out of a study of siplizumab effects on memory and regulatory T cells. Study observations and caveats: Among mappable alloreactive CD4+ clones, the Treg-derived fraction averaged around 66% with siplizumab versus 25% to 30% in controls. Naive T cells apparently outstripped memory cells in diversity and seemed major alloresponse contributors.

With regard to this clone: What it recognizes is unknown.

Here immunoSEQ multiplex PCR was the method, and the copy in TCRdb shows in-frame clones only, minus some. The table shows 70,000 to 100,000 clones, with roughly 93% occurring only once. Germline trimming cut 4 bases from V and 5 bases from J; bases unmatched to any gene: 14. CDR1 GTSNPN and CDR2 SVGIG come from the germline V gene (reference sequence). The CDR3 sequence is 17 residues long. This receptor was obtained from a human donor in good health. Material for sequencing was CD8+ T cells sorted from blood. The chain carries TRBV30 and TRBJ1-1, with 12 positions matching TRBD1. DNA of the CDR3: TGTGCCTGGATTTCCCGGGGACAGGGGGCATCATGGACTGAAGCTTTCTTT. Its protein product is CAWISRGQGASWTEAFF.